This T cell receptor beta chain originates from a study of tissue T cells after allogeneic stem cell transplantation. Study observations and caveats: Anatomically similar tissues had similar TCR repertoires within each patient.

By its share, this clone is large. Its antigen is unidentified. These gene names are mouse names. The read gets to within 1 residue of the CDR3 end, and the germline J gene fills in the rest. With V trimmed by 3 bases and J by 0 bases, 2 bases remained unmatched. CDR1 is NSQYPW and CDR2 is LRSPGD in the germline V gene (reference sequence). CDR3 size: 15 residues. Time point given: mouse harvest day 14 after allogeneic transplant. The graft held 10^6 splenic CD5+ T cells and 10^7 T-cell-depleted bone marrow cells. Here immunoSEQ multiplex PCR was the method, and the copy in TCRdb shows in-frame clones only, minus some. The data hold fewer than 3,500 clones, with 50% observed a single time.

The sequenced sample consisted of gut tissue. The chain couples TRBV1 to TRBJ1-2; 9 nucleotides align to TRBD1. The receptor was isolated from a female BALB/c mouse given C57BL/6 T cells with graft-versus-host disease after an allogeneic hematopoietic cell transplant. CDR3: CTCSARDRANSDYTF. The sequenced part of the CDR3 DNA is TGCACCTGCAGTGCCCGGGACAGGGCAAACTCCGACTACACC.